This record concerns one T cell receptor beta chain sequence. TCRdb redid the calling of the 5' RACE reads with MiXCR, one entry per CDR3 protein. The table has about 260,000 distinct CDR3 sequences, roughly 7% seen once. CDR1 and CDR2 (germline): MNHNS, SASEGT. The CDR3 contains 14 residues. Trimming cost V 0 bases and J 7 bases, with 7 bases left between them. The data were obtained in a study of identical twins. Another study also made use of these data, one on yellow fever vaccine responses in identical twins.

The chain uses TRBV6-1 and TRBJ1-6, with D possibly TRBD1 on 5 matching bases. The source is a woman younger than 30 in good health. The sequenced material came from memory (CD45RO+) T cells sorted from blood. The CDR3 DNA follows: TGTGCCAGCAGTGAAGCCCGACAGAATTCACCCCTCCACTTT. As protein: CASSEARQNSPLHF.